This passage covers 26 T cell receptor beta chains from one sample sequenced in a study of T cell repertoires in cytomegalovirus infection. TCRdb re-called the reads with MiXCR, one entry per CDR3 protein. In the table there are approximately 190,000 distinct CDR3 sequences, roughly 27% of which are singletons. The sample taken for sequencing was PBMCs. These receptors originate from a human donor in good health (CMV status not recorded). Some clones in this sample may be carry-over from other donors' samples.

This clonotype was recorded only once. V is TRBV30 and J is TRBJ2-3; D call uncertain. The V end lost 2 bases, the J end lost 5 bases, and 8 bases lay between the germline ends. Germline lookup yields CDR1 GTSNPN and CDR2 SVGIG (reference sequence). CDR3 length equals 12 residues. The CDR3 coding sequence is TGTGCCTGGAGTTACGAGGAAGATACGCAGTATTTT. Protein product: CAWSYEEDTQYF.

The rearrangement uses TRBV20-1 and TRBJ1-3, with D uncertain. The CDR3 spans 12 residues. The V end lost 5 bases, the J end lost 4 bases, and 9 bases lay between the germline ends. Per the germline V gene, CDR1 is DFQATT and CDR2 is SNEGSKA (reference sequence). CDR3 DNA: TGCAGTGCTTTACTCGGGGGAAACACCATATATTTT. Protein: CSALLGGNTIYF.

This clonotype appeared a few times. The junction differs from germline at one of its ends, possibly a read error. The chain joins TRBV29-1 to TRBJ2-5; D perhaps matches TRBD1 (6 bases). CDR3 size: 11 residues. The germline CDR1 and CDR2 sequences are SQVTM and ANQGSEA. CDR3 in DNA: TGTGCCGCAAGGGGGCAAGAGACCCAGTACTTC. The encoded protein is CAARGQETQYF.

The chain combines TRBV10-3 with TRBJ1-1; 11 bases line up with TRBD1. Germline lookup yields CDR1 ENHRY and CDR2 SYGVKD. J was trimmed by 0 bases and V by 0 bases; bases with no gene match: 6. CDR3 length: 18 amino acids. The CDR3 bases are TGTGCCATCAGTGAGTCGCTGGGACAGGGGGAGGTGAACACTGAAGCTTTCTTT. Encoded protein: CAISESLGQGEVNTEAFF.

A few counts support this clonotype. The CDR3 region is CASSLSARTGDAGYEQYF. CDR3 nucleotides: TGCGCCAGCAGCCTTTCGGCCCGGACAGGGGATGCGGGATACGAGCAGTACTTC. The V call is TRBV5-1, the J call TRBJ2-7, with 9 positions matching TRBD1. The V segment lost 4 bases and the J segment 4 bases; nucleotides outside the gene matches: 18. Germline values: CDR1 SGHRS, CDR2 YFSETQ. CDR3 length: 18 amino acids.

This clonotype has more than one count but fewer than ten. The chain's CDR3 is CASSEFGVTNEKLFF. The CDR3 DNA is TGTGCCAGCAGTGAATTCGGGGTCACTAATGAAAAACTGTTTTTT. The V and J genes are TRBV25-1 and TRBJ1-4; D gene ambiguous. V lost 1 base and J 2 bases, leaving 8 bases between the germline ends. The germline CDR1 and CDR2 sequences are MGHDK and SYGVNS. The CDR3 runs to 15 residues.

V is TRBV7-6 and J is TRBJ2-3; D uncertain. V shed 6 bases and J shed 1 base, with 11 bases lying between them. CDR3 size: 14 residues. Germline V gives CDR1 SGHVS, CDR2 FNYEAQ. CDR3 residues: CASRVAQGTDTQYF. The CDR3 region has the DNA TGTGCCAGCAGGGTCGCCCAAGGCACAGATACGCAGTATTTT.

The CDR3 DNA sequence: TGTGCCAGCAGCTTAGTTGGGACAGGGGGAACCGGGGAGCTGTTTTTT. It translates to CASSLVGTGGTGELFF. The genes are TRBV7-8 and TRBJ2-2; 11 bases match TRBD1. Germline CDR1 and CDR2: SGHVS and FQNEAQ. J lost 5 bases, V lost 1 base, and 3 bases had no gene match. CDR3 length: 16 residues.

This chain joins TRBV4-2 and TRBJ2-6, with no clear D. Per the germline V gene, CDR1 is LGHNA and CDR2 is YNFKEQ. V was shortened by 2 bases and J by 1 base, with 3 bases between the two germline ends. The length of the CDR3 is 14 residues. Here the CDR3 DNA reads TGTGCCAGCAGCCAAACGTCTGGGGCCAACGTCCTGACTTTC. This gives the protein CASSQTSGANVLTF.

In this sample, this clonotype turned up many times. The CDR3 loop is CASSFQGRQGVDEQYF. The CDR3 DNA reads TGTGCCAGCAGCTTCCAGGGGCGGCAAGGTGTTGACGAGCAGTACTTC. The V and J genes are TRBV7-3 and TRBJ2-7; a weak D match, TRBD1 (6 bases). Trimming took 3 bases from V and 5 from J, leaving 20 bases between them. The CDR3 is 16 residues long. Germline CDR1 is SGHTA and CDR2 is FQGTGA.

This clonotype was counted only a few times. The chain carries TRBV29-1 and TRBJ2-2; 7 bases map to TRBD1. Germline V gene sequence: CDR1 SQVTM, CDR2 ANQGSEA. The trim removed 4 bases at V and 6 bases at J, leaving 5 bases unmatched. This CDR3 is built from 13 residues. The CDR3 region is CSVVRQGAGELFF. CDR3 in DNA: TGCAGCGTTGTAAGGCAGGGGGCCGGGGAGCTGTTTTTT.

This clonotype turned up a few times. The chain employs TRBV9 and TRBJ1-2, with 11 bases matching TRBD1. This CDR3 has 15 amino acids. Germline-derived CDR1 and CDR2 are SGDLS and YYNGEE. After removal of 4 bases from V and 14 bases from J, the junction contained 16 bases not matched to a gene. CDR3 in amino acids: CASSPRGPRDRGETF. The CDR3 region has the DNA TGTGCCAGCAGCCCCCGGGGTCCGCGGGACAGGGGGGAAACCTTC.

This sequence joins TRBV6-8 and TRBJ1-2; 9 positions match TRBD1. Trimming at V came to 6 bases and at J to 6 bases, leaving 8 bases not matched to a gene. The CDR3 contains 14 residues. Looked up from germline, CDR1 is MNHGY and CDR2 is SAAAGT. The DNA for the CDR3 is TGTGCCAGCAGACTACAGGGGGCCCAGCATGGCTACACCTTC. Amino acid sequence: CASRLQGAQHGYTF.

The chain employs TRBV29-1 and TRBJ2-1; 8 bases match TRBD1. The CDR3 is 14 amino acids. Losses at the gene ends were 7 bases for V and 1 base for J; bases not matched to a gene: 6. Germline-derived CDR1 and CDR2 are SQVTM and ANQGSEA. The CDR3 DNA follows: TGCAGCGGAGGAAGGACAGGGTCCTACAATGAGCAGTTCTTC. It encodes CSGGRTGSYNEQFF.

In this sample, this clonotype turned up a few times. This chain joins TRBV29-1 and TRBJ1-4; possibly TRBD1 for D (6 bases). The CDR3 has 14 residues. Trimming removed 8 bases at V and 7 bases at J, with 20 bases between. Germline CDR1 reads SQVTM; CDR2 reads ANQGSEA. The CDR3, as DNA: TGCAGCTCGTCCGAGGACAGTCTTGGTGAAAAACTGTTTTTT. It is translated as CSSSEDSLGEKLFF.

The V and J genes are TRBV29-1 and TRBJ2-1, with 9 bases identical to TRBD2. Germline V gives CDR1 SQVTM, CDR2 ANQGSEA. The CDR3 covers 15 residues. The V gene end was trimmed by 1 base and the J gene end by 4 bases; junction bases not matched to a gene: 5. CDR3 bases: TGCAGCGTTGAAGTCGCGGGGGGGTTTTACAATGAGCAGTTCTTC. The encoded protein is CSVEVAGGFYNEQFF.

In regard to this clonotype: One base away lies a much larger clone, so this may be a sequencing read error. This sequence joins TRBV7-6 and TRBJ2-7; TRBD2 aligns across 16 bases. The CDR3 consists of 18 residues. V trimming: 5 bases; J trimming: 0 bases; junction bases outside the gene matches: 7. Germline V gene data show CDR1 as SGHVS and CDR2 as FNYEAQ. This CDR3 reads CASSPQGLAGGSSYEQYF. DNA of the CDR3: TGTGCCAGCAGCCCCCAGGGACTAGCGGGGGGGTCCTCCTACGAGCAGTACTTC. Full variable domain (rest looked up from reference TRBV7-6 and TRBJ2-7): GAGVSQSPRYKVTKRGQDVALRCDPISGHVSLYWYRQALGQGPEFLTYFNYEAQQDKSGLPNDRFSAERPEGSISTLTIQRTEQRDSAMYRCASSPQGLAGGSSYEQYFGPGTRLTVT.

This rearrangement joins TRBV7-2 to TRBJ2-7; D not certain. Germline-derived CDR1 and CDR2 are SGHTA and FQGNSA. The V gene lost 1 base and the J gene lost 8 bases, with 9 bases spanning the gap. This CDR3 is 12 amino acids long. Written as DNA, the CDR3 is TGTGCCAGCAGCTTAGGAGGTCCTAAGCAGTACTTC. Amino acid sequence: CASSLGGPKQYF.

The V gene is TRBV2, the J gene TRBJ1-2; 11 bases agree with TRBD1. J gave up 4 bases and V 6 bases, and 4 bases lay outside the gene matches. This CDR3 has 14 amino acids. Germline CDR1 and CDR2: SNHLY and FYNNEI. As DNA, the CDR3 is TGTGCCAGCAGACCGGGACAGGGGGTCTATGGCTACACCTTC. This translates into CASRPGQGVYGYTF.

In DNA, the CDR3 is TGTGCCAGCAGCCTTTGGGACAGGGCGCTACGCTACGAGCAGTACTTC. Translating it yields CASSLWDRALRYEQYF. The chain employs TRBV6-8 and TRBJ2-7; 9 nucleotides match TRBD1. The germline V gene encodes CDR1 MNHGY and CDR2 SAAAGT. Unmatched junction bases numbered 12, after V lost 6 bases and J lost 3 bases. CDR3 length equals 16 residues.

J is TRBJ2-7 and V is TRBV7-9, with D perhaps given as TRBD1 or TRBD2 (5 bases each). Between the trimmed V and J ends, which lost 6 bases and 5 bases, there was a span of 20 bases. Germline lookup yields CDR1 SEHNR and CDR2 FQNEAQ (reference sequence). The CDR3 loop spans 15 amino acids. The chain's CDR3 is CASRGTEPWGHEQYF. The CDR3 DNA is TGTGCCAGCAGAGGGACCGAACCCTGGGGCCACGAGCAGTACTTC. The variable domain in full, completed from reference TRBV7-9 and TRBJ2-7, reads DTGVSQNPRHKITKRGQNVTFRCDPISEHNRLYWYRQTLGQGPEFLTYFQNEAQLEKSRLLSDRFSAERPKGSFSTLEIQRTEQGDSAMYLCASRGTEPWGHEQYFGPGTRLTVT.

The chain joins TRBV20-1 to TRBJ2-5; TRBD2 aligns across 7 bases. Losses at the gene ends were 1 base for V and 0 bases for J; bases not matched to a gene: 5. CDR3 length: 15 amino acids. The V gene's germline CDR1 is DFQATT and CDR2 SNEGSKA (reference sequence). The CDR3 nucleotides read TGCAGTGCTAGAGTCGGAGCGGGGAACCAAGAGACCCAGTACTTC. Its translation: CSARVGAGNQETQYF.

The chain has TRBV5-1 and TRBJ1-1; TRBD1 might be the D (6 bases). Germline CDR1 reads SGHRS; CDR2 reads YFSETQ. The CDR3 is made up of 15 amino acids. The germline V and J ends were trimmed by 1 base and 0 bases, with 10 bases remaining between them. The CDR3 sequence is CASSLIQGLNTEAFF. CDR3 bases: TGCGCCAGCAGCTTGATACAGGGCCTGAACACTGAAGCTTTCTTT.

The CDR3, as DNA: TGTGCCAGCAGTTACTCGAGCACCCTAAGGGGGGGCACTGAAGCTTTCTTT. Its protein is CASSYSSTLRGGTEAFF. The chain joins TRBV6-6 to TRBJ1-1; tentatively, D is TRBD1 (6 bases). Germline V gene lookup returns CDR1 MNHNY and CDR2 SVGAGI (reference sequence). The CDR3 runs to 17 residues. V was trimmed by 0 bases and J by 4 bases, leaving 18 bases between them.

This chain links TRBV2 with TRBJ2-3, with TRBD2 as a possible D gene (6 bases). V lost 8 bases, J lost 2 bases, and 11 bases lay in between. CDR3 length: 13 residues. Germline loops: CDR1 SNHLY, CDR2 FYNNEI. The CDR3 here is CASYGTYTDTQYF. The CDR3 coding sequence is TGTGCCAGCTATGGGACTTACACAGATACGCAGTATTTT.

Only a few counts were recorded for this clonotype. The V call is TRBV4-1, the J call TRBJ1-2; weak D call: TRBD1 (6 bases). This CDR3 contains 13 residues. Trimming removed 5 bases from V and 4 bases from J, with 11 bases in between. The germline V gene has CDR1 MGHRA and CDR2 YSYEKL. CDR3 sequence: CASSDGQLYGYTF. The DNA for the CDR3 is TGCGCCAGCAGCGACGGACAGCTCTATGGCTACACCTTC.